The 29 T cell receptor beta chains given below trace back to one sample, sequenced in a study of molecular identifiers for immune sequencing clone quantification (dated by TCRdb to 2016 to 2019). Libraries were constructed by PCR. TCRdb names NextSeq 500 as the instrument used. Clones were called with MiXCR by TCRdb after fastp trimmed the public reads at Q25, and only in-frame beta chains were retained. CDR3 protein duplicates are merged, each entry listing the most common genes and DNA. This sample lists some 580,000 distinct CDR3 sequences; 25% were detected once. Clones ranked in the top ten supply about 0.81% of the sample. The sample consisted of naive CD8+ T cells from blood, with Jurkat cell RNA spiked in. The sample's cell subset or site label, in plain terms: FACS-sorted CD8+CD4-CCR7+CD45RA+ naive T cells. Receptors were obtained from a human donor in good health. Some libraries in this study had Jurkat cell RNA spiked in.

The V call is TRBV3-1, the J call TRBJ2-3; maybe TRBD1 (7 bases). CDR1 and CDR2 from the germline V gene are LGHDT and YNNKEL (reference sequence). V lost 0 bases to trimming and J lost 3 bases, with 19 bases between them. The CDR3 extends over 18 amino acids. The CDR3 spells CASSQDLYRGSGTDTQYF. DNA of the CDR3: TGTGCCAGCAGCCAAGACCTATACAGGGGCAGCGGGACAGATACGCAGTATTTT.

Points on this clonotype: The junction departs from germline at one end; a sequencing error may be responsible. This chain links TRBV4-3 with TRBJ2-4; D uncertain. Germline CDR1 and CDR2: LGHNA and YSLEER. The CDR3 runs 14 residues. The chain's CDR3 is CARSQELAKNIQYF. DNA of the CDR3: TGCGCCCGCAGCCAAGAGCTAGCCAAAAACATTCAGTACTTC.

Notes on this clonotype: A much larger clone lies one base from this, so it may be a read error. This rearrangement joins TRBV5-1 to TRBJ2-6; TRBD1 agrees at 7 bases. Trimming at V came to 0 bases and at J to 2 bases, leaving 8 bases not matched to a gene. Germline V gives CDR1 SGHRS, CDR2 YFSETQ. The CDR3 loop spans 18 amino acids. CDR3 amino acids: CASSLGVLGTAGANVLTF. CDR3 DNA: TGCGCCAGCAGCTTGGGGGTGCTTGGGACAGCTGGGGCCAACGTCCTGACTTTC.

This clonotype was picked up a small number of times. The chain joins TRBV7-9 to TRBJ2-7; 11 bases align to TRBD2. V lost 4 bases to trimming and J lost 5 bases; unmatched junction nucleotides: 7. The CDR3 consists of 15 residues. CDR1 and CDR2 (germline): SEHNR, FQNEAQ (reference sequence). CDR3 loop: CASSSTSGGGNEQYF. CDR3 DNA: TGTGCCAGCAGCTCCACTAGCGGGGGTGGCAACGAGCAGTACTTC.

This clonotype appeared a few times. This chain uses TRBV11-2 with TRBJ1-1; D ambiguous. CDR1 and CDR2 from the germline V gene are SGHAT and FQNNGV. The length of the CDR3 is 14 residues. The V end lost 3 bases, the J end lost 1 base, and 9 bases lay between the germline ends. The CDR3 sequence: CASSFYKKNTEAFF. The CDR3 DNA is TGTGCCAGCAGCTTTTACAAGAAGAACACTGAAGCTTTCTTT.

The chain couples TRBV28 to TRBJ2-1; 13 bases are a match to TRBD2. V lost 3 bases and J lost 0; bases outside the gene matches: 8. In germline, CDR1 is MDHEN, CDR2 SYDVKM. The CDR3 loop spans 19 amino acids. The CDR3: CASSLEGTSGASSYNEQFF. CDR3 in DNA: TGTGCCAGCAGTTTGGAAGGGACTAGCGGGGCCAGCTCCTACAATGAGCAGTTCTTC.

Concerning this clonotype: The junction shows a germline mismatch at one end, possibly a read error. This chain links TRBV24-1 with TRBJ2-3, with 7 bases identical to TRBD2. The CDR3 is made up of 15 amino acids. Germline loops: CDR1 KGHDR, CDR2 SFDVKD. CDR3 region: CAPSESGTTTATQYF. DNA for the CDR3: TGTGCCCCCAGTGAGTCCGGGACTACAACAGCTACGCAGTATTTT.

This clonotype was detected a few times. The rearrangement joins TRBV4-1 to TRBJ1-6; TRBD1 matches 9 bases. In germline, CDR1 is MGHRA, CDR2 YSYEKL. After removal of 1 base from V and 7 bases from J, the junction contained 5 bases not matched to a gene. This CDR3 spans 16 amino acids. This CDR3 reads CASSQGGGTGNSPLHF. CDR3 in DNA: TGCGCCAGCAGCCAAGGTGGTGGGACAGGGAATTCACCCCTCCACTTT.

A remark on this clonotype: One end of the junction varies from germline; a read error may be responsible. The chain joins TRBV9 to TRBJ2-3; 11 nucleotides match TRBD2. The germline V gene has CDR1 SGDLS and CDR2 YYNGEE. This CDR3 is built from 16 residues. The CDR3 protein is CASSARSGRAPDMQYF. CDR3 nucleotides: TGTGCCAGCAGCGCCCGTAGCGGGAGGGCCCCAGATATGCAGTATTTT.

This clonotype was observed once. A single base separates this from a much larger clone, so it may be a read error. Likely a read error: the CDR3 ends without its conserved phenylalanine or tryptophan. CDR3: CASSFGQGTMETEAFY. CDR3 DNA: TGTGCCAGCAGCTTCGGACAGGGGACTATGGAGACTGAAGCTTTCTAT. The chain employs TRBV7-6 and TRBJ1-1, with TRBD1 identical over 9 bases. Germline trimming cut 3 bases from V and 5 bases from J; bases unmatched to any gene: 10. There are 16 residues in the CDR3. CDR1 SGHVS and CDR2 FNYEAQ come from the germline V gene.

As to this clonotype: Germline and junction disagree at one end, which may indicate a read error. The chain recombines TRBV12-3 or TRBV12-4 with TRBJ1-2; D might be TRBD1 (5 bases). The CDR3 sequence is 14 residues long. The CDR3 is CASGFGQGGRGYTF. The DNA of the CDR3 is TGTGCCAGCGGTTTCGGCCAGGGAGGACGTGGCTACACCTTC.

This clonotype was seen a handful of times. The V gene is TRBV7-2, the J gene TRBJ2-2; no reliable D call. Germline values: CDR1 SGHTA, CDR2 FQGNSA. Trimming removed 5 bases from V and 4 bases from J, with 14 bases in between. The CDR3 is 15 residues long. The CDR3 spells CASSPSSLGTGELFF. CDR3 nucleotides: TGTGCCAGCAGCCCCAGCTCCTTGGGCACCGGGGAGCTGTTTTTT.

This clonotype was observed many times. This chain connects TRBV7-2 to TRBJ2-1; D is possibly TRBD2 (7 bases). There are 14 residues in the CDR3. CDR1 and CDR2 (germline): SGHTA, FQGNSA. The V and J ends lost 5 bases and 3 bases respectively, with 11 bases between them. CDR3 sequence: CASSRGGDYNEQFF. The CDR3 DNA is TGTGCCAGCAGCAGGGGGGGAGACTACAATGAGCAGTTCTTC.

This clonotype showed up just a few times. The rearrangement joins TRBV25-1 to TRBJ2-1, with 11 bases that match TRBD2. The CDR3 is 14 residues long. J lost 5 bases, V lost 3 bases, and 0 bases had no gene match. Germline CDR1 reads MGHDK; CDR2 reads SYGVNS. DNA of the CDR3: TGTGCCAGCAGTGATAGCGGGAGGGACAATGAGCAGTTCTTC. It specifies CASSDSGRDNEQFF.

This chain joins TRBV20-1 and TRBJ2-3; 10 bases fit TRBD2. The CDR3 is 18 amino acids. The V gene end was trimmed by 7 bases and the J gene end by 5 bases; junction bases not matched to a gene: 21. Germline-derived CDR1 and CDR2 are DFQATT and SNEGSKA (reference sequence). CDR3 amino acids: CSVPSRGTSDEGQDTQYF. Written as DNA, the CDR3 is TGCAGTGTACCCTCCAGAGGGACTAGCGATGAGGGGCAAGATACGCAGTATTTT.

The chain joins TRBV7-9 to TRBJ2-5; 8 nucleotides agree with TRBD1. There are 14 residues in the CDR3. Germline V gene data show CDR1 as SEHNR and CDR2 as FQNEAQ (reference sequence). Trimming cost V 5 bases and J 7 bases; bases outside gene matches: 9. CDR3 in amino acids: CASSPRTGRTTQYF. The DNA of the CDR3 is TGTGCCAGCAGCCCCCGGACAGGGAGAACGACCCAGTACTTC.

The rearrangement uses TRBV7-9 and TRBJ2-1; 8 bases agree with TRBD1. Germline CDR1 and CDR2: SEHNR and FQNEAQ (reference sequence). The V segment lost 4 bases and the J segment 4 bases; nucleotides outside the gene matches: 6. This CDR3 has 15 amino acids. In DNA form, the CDR3 reads TGTGCCAGCAGCTCGCCCCGGGACAGGTACAATGAGCAGTTCTTC. It codes for CASSSPRDRYNEQFF.

For this clonotype: One base away lies a much larger clone, so this may be a sequencing read error. This chain connects TRBV3-1 to TRBJ2-3, with D hard to call. CDR1 is LGHDT and CDR2 is YNNKEL in the germline V gene (reference sequence). Trimming removed 3 bases from V and 8 bases from J, with 9 bases in between. The CDR3 runs to 12 residues. The CDR3 DNA reads TGTGCCAGCAGCCACTCCGCAGGTACGCAGTATTTT. It translates to CASSHSAGTQYF.

This clonotype has ten or more counts. CDR3 region: CASSYLGTVATDTQYF. The DNA for the CDR3 is TGTGCCAGCAGTTACCTTGGAACGGTGGCCACAGATACGCAGTATTTT. J is TRBJ2-3 and V is TRBV6-2 or TRBV6-3; no reliable D call. The CDR3 covers 16 residues. Between the trimmed V and J ends, which lost 2 bases and 2 bases, there was a span of 14 bases. Germline loops: CDR1 MNHEY, CDR2 SVGEGT.

Turning to this clonotype: A read error is possible here, since a much larger clone lies one base away. V and J are TRBV20-1 and TRBJ1-4; tentatively, D is TRBD1 (6 bases). The CDR3 is 17 amino acids. Looked up from germline, CDR1 is DFQATT and CDR2 is SNEGSKA (reference sequence). The CDR3 sequence: CSARGFQRGGTNGKLFF. As DNA, the CDR3 is TGCAGTGCTAGAGGATTCCAAAGAGGGGGGACTAATGGAAAACTGTTTTTT.

There are many counts of this clonotype. V gene TRBV29-1 combines with J gene TRBJ2-7; the D gene is possibly TRBD2 (5 bases). V gave up 5 bases and J gave up 3 bases, with 8 bases separating them. Germline CDR1 SQVTM, CDR2 ANQGSEA. This CDR3 region has 11 residues. CDR3 sequence: CSVKTIYEQYF. The CDR3 DNA follows: TGCAGCGTTAAGACTATCTACGAGCAGTACTTC.

The chain is built from TRBV27 and TRBJ1-5, with a tentative D call TRBD1 (5 bases). The CDR3 has 15 residues. The V gene lost 4 bases and the J gene lost 7 bases, with 17 bases spanning the gap. Germline-derived CDR1 and CDR2 are MNHEY and SMNVEV (reference sequence). CDR3 coding DNA: TGTGCCAGCAGTTACAGTGGAGGGACCGGCCAGCCCCAGCATTTT. Protein: CASSYSGGTGQPQHF.

This clonotype was recorded at least ten times. The chain combines TRBV6-6 with TRBJ2-2; maybe TRBD1 (6 bases). From germline, CDR1 is MNHNY and CDR2 SVGAGI (reference sequence). V was clipped by 6 bases and J by 6 bases, with 11 bases between them. The CDR3 extends over 13 amino acids. CDR3 coding DNA: TGTGCCAGCAGCCTTGACAGGTCCGGGGAGCTGTTTTTT. It is translated as CASSLDRSGELFF.

This clonotype has at least ten counts. The V and J genes are TRBV4-1 and TRBJ1-2; 7 nucleotides match TRBD1. Germline trimming cut 3 bases from V and 0 bases from J; bases unmatched to any gene: 4. Germline V CDR1 and CDR2: MGHRA, YSYEKL. The CDR3 extends over 15 amino acids. The CDR3 DNA reads as TGCGCCAGCAGCCAGGGGACAGTAGCTAACTATGGCTACACCTTC. As protein: CASSQGTVANYGYTF.

The table lists this clonotype with many counts. The rearrangement uses TRBV6-6 and TRBJ2-5; 10 bases line up with TRBD2. V shed 2 bases, J shed 5 bases, and the junction held 20 bases outside the gene matches. This CDR3 comprises 20 residues. Germline CDR1 is MNHNY and CDR2 is SVGAGI (reference sequence). The CDR3 coding sequence is TGTGCCAGCAGTTACCTGGCCCTCTCTAGCGGGGGACTCCCCTCTGAGACCCAGTACTTC. Its protein product is CASSYLALSSGGLPSETQYF.

V gene TRBV7-6 combines with J gene TRBJ2-3; 9 bases fit TRBD2. The germline V gene has CDR1 SGHVS and CDR2 FNYEAQ. There are 14 residues in the CDR3. J was trimmed by 3 bases and V by 4 bases; bases with no gene match: 2. The CDR3 nucleotides are TGTGCCAGCAGCTCTAGCGGGGCGACAGATACGCAGTATTTT. As protein: CASSSSGATDTQYF.

Comments on this clonotype: This could be a read error, since a much larger clone is one nucleotide away. The chain joins TRBV29-1 to TRBJ2-1; D is ambiguous. Trimming stripped 8 bases from V and 0 bases from J, with 11 bases between. Germline CDR1 SQVTM, CDR2 ANQGSEA. This CDR3 has 13 amino acids. The CDR3 is CSTKEFSYNEQFF. CDR3 coding DNA: TGCAGCACCAAAGAGTTCTCCTACAATGAGCAGTTCTTC.

The CDR3 here is CSARGNWLGQGLEAFF. The CDR3 DNA follows: TGCAGTGCTAGAGGGAACTGGTTGGGACAGGGGCTTGAAGCTTTCTTT. The chain uses TRBV20-1 and TRBJ1-1; 10 positions match TRBD1. Trimming at V came to 1 base and at J to 7 bases, leaving 12 bases not matched to a gene. Germline values: CDR1 DFQATT, CDR2 SNEGSKA (reference sequence). The CDR3 sequence is 16 residues long.

The CDR3 loop is CASSYRDLDEQFF. The CDR3 DNA reads TGTGCCAGCAGCTACCGGGACCTGGATGAGCAGTTCTTC. This sequence joins TRBV7-9 and TRBJ2-1; the D gene could be TRBD1 or TRBD2 (5 bases each). The CDR3 covers 13 residues. The V gene lost 4 bases and the J gene lost 8 bases, with 12 bases spanning the gap. The germline V gene has CDR1 SEHNR and CDR2 FQNEAQ (reference sequence).